This TCR beta chain was sequenced in a study of human thymus T cells. V lost 2 bases and J lost 8; bases outside the gene matches: 4. Germline CDR1 and CDR2: ENHRY and SYGVKD. This CDR3 contains 15 residues. The method was immunoSEQ multiplex PCR; TCRdb's version includes in-frame clones alone and lacks a portion of them. This repertoire shows 40,000 to 55,000 clones, over 85% found once; its top ten account for about 0.13%. The TCR originated in a boy younger than two with a congenital heart defect but otherwise immunologically healthy. Sample: blood. V gene TRBV10-3 combines with J gene TRBJ1-6; 9 bases are a match to TRBD1. The CDR3 bases are TGTGCCATCAGTGAGCTGACAGGGGGAGATTCACCCCTCCACTTT. This sequence encodes CAISELTGGDSPLHF.